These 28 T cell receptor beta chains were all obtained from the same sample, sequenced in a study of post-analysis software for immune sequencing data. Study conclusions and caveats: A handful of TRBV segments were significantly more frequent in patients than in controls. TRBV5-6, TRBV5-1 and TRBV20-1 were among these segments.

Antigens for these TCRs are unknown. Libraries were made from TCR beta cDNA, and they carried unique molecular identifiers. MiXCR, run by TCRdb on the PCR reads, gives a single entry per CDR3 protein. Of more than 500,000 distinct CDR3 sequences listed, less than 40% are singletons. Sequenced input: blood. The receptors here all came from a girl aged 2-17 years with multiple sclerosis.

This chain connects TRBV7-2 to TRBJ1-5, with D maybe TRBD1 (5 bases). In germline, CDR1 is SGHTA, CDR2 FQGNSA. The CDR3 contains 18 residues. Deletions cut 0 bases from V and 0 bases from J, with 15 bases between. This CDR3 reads CASSLARAGRYSNQPQHF. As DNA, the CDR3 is TGTGCCAGCAGCTTAGCGAGGGCAGGGCGGTATAGCAATCAGCCCCAGCATTTT.

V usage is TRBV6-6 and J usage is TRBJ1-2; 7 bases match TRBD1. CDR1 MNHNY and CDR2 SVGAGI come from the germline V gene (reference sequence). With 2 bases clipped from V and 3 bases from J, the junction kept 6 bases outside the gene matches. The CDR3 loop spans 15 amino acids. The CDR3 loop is CASSYRTGTDYGYTF. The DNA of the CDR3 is TGTGCCAGCAGTTACCGAACCGGGACAGACTATGGCTACACCTTC.

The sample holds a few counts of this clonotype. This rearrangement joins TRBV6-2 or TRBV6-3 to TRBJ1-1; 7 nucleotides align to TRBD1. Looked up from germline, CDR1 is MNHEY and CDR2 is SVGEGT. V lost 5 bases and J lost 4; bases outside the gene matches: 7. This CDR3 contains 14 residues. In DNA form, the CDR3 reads TGTGCCAGCAGTCGACAGGGATTGTTCACTGAAGCTTTCTTT. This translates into CASSRQGLFTEAFF.

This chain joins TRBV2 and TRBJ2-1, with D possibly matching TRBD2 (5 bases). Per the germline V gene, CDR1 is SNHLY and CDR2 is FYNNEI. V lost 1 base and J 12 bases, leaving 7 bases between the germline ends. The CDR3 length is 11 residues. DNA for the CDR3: TGTGCCAGCAGTGAAGAAAGCGGGCAGTTCTTC. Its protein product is CASSEESGQFF.

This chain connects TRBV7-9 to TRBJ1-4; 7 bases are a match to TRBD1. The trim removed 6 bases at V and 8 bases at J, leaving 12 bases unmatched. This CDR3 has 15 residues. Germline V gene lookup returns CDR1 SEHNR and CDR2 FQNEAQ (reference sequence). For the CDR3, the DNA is TGTGCCAGCAGACTCGACAGGGAGGCCGGCGAAAAACTGTTTTTT. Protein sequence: CASRLDREAGEKLFF.

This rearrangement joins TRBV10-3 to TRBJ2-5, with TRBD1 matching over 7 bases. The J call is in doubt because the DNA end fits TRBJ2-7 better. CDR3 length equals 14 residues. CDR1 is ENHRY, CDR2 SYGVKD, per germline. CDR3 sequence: CAISDSVRDSEQYF. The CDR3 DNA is TGTGCCATCAGTGACTCAGTACGGGACAGCGAGCAGTACTTC.

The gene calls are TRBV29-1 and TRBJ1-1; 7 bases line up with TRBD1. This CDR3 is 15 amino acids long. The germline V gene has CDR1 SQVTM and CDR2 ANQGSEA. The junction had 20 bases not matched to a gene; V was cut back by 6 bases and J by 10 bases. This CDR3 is CSVLSPGGSTWGAFF. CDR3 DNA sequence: TGCAGCGTCTTAAGTCCAGGGGGGAGTACCTGGGGAGCTTTCTTT.

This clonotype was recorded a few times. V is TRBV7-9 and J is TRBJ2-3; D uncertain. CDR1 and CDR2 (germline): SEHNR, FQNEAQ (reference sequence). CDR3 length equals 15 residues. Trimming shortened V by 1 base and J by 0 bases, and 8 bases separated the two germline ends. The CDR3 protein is CASSLEGKSTDTQYF. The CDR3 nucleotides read TGTGCCAGCAGCTTAGAGGGAAAAAGCACAGATACGCAGTATTTT.

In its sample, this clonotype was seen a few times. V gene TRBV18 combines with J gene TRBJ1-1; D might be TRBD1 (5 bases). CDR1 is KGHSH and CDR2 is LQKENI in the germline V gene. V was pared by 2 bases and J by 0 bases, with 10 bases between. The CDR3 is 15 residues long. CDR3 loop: CASSPDSTMNTEAFF. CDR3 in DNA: TGTGCCAGCTCACCAGACAGCACCATGAACACTGAAGCTTTCTTT. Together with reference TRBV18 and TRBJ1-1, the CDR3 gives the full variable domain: NAGVMQNPRHLVRRRGQEARLRCSPMKGHSHVYWYRQLPEEGLKFMVYLQKENIIDESGMPKERFSAEFPKEGPSILRIQQVVRGDSAAYFCASSPDSTMNTEAFFGQGTRLTVV.

The CDR3 reads CSARGEFREDQPQHF. The CDR3 nucleotides read TGCAGTGCTAGAGGGGAGTTCCGGGAGGATCAGCCCCAGCATTTT. V usage is TRBV20-1 and J usage is TRBJ1-5; D remains ambiguous. There are 15 residues in the CDR3. The V and J ends lost 1 base and 5 bases respectively, with 15 bases between them. The germline V gene encodes CDR1 DFQATT and CDR2 SNEGSKA (reference sequence).

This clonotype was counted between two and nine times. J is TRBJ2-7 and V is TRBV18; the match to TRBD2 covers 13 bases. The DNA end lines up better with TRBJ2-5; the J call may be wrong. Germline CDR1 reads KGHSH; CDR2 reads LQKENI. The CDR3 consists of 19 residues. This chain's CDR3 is CASSLTTGLAGVLQETQYF. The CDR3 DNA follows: TGTGCCAGCTCACTTACAACCGGACTAGCGGGGGTGCTTCAAGAGACCCAGTACTTC.

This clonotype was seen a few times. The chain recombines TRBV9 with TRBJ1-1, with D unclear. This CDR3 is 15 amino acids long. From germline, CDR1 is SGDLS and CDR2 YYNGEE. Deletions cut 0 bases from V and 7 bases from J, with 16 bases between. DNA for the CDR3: TGTGCCAGCAGCGTAGACGCCAGATCGCACATTGAAGCTTTCTTT. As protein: CASSVDARSHIEAFF.

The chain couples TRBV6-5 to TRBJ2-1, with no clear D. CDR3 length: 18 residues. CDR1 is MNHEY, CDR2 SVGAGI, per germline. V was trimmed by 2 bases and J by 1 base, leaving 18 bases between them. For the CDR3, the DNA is TGTGCCAGCAGTTACCCGCTTATACCAACCTTGTCCTACAATGAGCAGTTCTTC. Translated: CASSYPLIPTLSYNEQFF.

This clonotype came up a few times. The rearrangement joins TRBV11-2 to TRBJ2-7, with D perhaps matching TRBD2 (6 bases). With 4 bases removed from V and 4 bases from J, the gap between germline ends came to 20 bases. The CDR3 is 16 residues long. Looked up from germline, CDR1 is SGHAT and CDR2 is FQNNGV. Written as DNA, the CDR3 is TGTGCCAGCAGCTCATTACCGGGGGTCGGACCTTACGAGCAGTACTTC. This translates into CASSSLPGVGPYEQYF.

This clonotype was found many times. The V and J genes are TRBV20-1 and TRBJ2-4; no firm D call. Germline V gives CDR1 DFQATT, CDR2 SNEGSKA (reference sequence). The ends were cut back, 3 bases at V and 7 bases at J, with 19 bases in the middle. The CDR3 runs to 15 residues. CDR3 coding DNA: TGCAGTGCTAGTCCGCCAGGTGATCTCAGGAACATTCAGTACTTC. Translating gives CSASPPGDLRNIQYF.

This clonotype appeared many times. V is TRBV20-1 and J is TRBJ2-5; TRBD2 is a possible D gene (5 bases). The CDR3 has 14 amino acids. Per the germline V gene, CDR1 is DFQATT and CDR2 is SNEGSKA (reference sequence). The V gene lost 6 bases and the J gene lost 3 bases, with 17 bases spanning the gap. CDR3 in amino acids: CSARPQPGEETQYF. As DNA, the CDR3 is TGCAGTGCCCGACCCCAGCCCGGGGAAGAGACCCAGTACTTC.

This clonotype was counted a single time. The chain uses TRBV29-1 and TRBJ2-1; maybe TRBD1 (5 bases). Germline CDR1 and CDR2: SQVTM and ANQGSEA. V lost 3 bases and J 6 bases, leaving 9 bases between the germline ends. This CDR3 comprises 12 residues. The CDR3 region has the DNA TGCAGCGTTGATTCCAGGGTCAATGAGCAGTTCTTC. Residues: CSVDSRVNEQFF.

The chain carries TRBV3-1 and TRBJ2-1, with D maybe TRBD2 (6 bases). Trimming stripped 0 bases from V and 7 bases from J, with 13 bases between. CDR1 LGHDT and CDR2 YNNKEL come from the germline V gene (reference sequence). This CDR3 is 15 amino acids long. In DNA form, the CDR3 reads TGTGCCAGCAGCCAAGATATCGGGGGTGGGAATGAGCAGTTCTTC. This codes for CASSQDIGGGNEQFF.

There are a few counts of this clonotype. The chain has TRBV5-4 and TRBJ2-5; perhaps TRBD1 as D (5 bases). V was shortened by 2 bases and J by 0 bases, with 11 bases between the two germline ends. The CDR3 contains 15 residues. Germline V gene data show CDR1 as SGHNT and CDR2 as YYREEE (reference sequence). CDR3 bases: TGTGCCAGCAGCTTCCGACAGTCCCACCAAGAGACCCAGTACTTC. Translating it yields CASSFRQSHQETQYF.

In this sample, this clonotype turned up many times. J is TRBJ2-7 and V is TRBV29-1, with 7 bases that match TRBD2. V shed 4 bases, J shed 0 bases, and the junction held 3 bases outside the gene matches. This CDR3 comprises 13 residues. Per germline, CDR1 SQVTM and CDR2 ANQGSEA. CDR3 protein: CSVGGGSSYEQYF. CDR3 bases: TGCAGCGTTGGGGGGGGTTCCTCCTACGAGCAGTACTTC.

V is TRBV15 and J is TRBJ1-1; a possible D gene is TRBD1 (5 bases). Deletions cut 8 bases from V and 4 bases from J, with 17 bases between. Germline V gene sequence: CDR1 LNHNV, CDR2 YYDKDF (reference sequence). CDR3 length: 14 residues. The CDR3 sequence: CATQLQGSFTEAFF. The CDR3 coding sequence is TGTGCCACCCAGCTTCAGGGATCCTTCACTGAAGCTTTCTTT.

CDR3 in amino acids: CSVERSRGTEAFF. The CDR3 coding sequence is TGCAGCGTTGAGAGGAGCAGGGGCACTGAAGCTTTCTTT. The chain uses TRBV29-1 and TRBJ1-1; TRBD1 is a possible D gene (6 bases). Trimming removed 3 bases at V and 4 bases at J, with 12 bases between. Germline V gives CDR1 SQVTM, CDR2 ANQGSEA. This CDR3 region has 13 residues.

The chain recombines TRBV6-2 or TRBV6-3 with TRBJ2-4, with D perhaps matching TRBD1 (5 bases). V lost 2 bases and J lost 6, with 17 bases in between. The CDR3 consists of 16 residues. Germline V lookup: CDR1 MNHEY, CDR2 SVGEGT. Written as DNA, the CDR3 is TGTGCCAGCAGTTACGCCAGGGTCAGCAGTGGAAACATTCAGTACTTC. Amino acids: CASSYARVSSGNIQYF.

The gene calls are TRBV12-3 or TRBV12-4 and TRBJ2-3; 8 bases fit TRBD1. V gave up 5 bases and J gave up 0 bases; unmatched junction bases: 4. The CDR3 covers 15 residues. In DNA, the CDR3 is TGTGCCAGCAGTCGCGACAGGGGAAGCACAGATACGCAGTATTTT. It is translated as CASSRDRGSTDTQYF.

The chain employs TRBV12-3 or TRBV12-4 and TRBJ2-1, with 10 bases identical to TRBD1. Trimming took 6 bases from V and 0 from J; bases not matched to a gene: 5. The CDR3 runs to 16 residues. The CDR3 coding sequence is TGTGCCAGCAGCAAAGGACAGGGGGGCTCCTACAATGAGCAGTTCTTC. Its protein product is CASSKGQGGSYNEQFF.

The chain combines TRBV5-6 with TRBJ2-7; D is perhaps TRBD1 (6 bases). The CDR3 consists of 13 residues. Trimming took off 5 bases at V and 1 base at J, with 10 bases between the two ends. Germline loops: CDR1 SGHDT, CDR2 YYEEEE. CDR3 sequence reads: CASRIGQSYEQYF. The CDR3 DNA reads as TGTGCCAGCAGGATAGGACAGTCCTACGAGCAGTACTTC.

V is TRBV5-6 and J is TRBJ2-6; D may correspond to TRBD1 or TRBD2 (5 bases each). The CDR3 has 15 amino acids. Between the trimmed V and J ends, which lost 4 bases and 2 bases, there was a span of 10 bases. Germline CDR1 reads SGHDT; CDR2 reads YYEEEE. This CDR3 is CASSPLGAGANVLTF. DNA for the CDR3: TGTGCCAGCAGCCCATTGGGGGCTGGGGCCAACGTCCTGACTTTC.

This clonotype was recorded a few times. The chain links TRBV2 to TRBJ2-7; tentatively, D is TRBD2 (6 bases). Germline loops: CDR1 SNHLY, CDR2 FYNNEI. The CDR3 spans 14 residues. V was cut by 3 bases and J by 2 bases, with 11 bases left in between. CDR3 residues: CASSDRRGPYEQYF. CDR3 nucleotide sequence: TGTGCCAGCAGTGATAGGCGGGGCCCCTACGAGCAGTACTTC.